This record concerns one TCR beta chain sequence. Indicated time point: recipient sample about 28 days before transplant, after cytoreduction. Germline V gives CDR1 SGDLS, CDR2 YYNGEE. Trimming removed 4 bases from V and 3 bases from J; junction bases left unmatched: 9. The CDR3 totals 18 residues. The data originate from a study of T cell clonotyping in hematopoietic cell transplantation. Profiled with immunoSEQ multiplex PCR; TCRdb holds only in-frame clones, not every one. The profile shows roughly 80,000 clones, 95% to 97% of them singletons. The clonotype was recovered from a woman aged 50 to 60 with acute myeloid leukemia. Some clones in this sample may be carry-over from other donors' samples. The input for sequencing was peripheral blood mononuclear cells, taken before stem cell transplant. J is TRBJ2-2 and V is TRBV9, with 13 positions matching TRBD2. The DNA for the CDR3 is TGTGCCAGCAGCCTTGGGACTAGCGGGGACTTTTACACCGGGGAGCTGTTTTTT. It is translated as CASSLGTSGDFYTGELFF.